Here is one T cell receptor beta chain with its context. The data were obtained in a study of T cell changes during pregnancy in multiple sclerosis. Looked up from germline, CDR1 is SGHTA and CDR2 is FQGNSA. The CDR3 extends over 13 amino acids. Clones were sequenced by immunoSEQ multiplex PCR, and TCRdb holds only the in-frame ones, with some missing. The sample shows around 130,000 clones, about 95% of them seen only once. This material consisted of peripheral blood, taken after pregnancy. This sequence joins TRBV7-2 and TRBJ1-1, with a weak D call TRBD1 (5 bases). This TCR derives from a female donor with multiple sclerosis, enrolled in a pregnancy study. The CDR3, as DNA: TGTGCTACTATAGGGGTGAGTCTCTCTGAAGCTTTCTTT. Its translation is CATIGVSLSEAFF.